This is a list of T cell receptor beta chains from one sample in a study of T cells in Graves' hyperthyroidism and ophthalmopathy. TCRdb reprocessed the multiplex PCR reads via MiXCR and lists one record per CDR3 protein. The table records about 640,000 distinct CDR3 sequences, around 20% of them present only once. Material: blood. These receptors all come from a man in his thirties or forties with Graves' ophthalmopathy. Both conserved end residues are part of each CDR3. The D gene is left open where the match is weak. Some rows mark clone size as missing; the rest say once, few, many or name a class of expanded clone.

d_gene: NA; j_gene: TRBJ1-2; v_gene: TRBV24-1; abundance: NA; CDR3aa: CATRPSTGAGGYTF; CDR3nt: TGTGCCACCAGGCCCTCCACGGGGGCTGGGGGCTACACCTTC
d_gene: NA; j_gene: TRBJ1-1; v_gene: TRBV29-1; abundance: NA; CDR3aa: CSVRGVGIMNTEAFF; CDR3nt: TGCAGCGTCCGGGGGGTTGGCATCATGAACACTGAAGCTTTCTTT
d_gene: NA; j_gene: TRBJ2-7; v_gene: TRBV19; abundance: NA; CDR3aa: CASSIFGGDEQYF; CDR3nt: TGTGCCAGTAGTATTTTCGGTGGAGACGAGCAGTACTTC
d_gene: NA; j_gene: TRBJ1-1; v_gene: TRBV19; abundance: NA; CDR3aa: CASSGQQRNTEAFF; CDR3nt: TGTGCCAGTAGCGGACAGCAAAGGAACACTGAAGCTTTCTTT
d_gene: NA; j_gene: TRBJ1-1; v_gene: TRBV27; abundance: few; CDR3aa: CASSLFPGANTEAFF; CDR3nt: TGTGCCAGCAGTTTATTCCCGGGCGCAAACACTGAAGCTTTCTTT
d_gene: TRBD2; j_gene: TRBJ2-7; v_gene: TRBV3-1; abundance: NA; CDR3aa: CASSREREVSYEQYF; CDR3nt: TGTGCCAGCAGTCGAGAGCGGGAGGTATCCTACGAGCAGTACTTC
d_gene: NA; j_gene: TRBJ2-2; v_gene: TRBV12-3/TRBV12-4; abundance: many; CDR3aa: CASSFVVWATNTGELFF; CDR3nt: TGTGCCAGCAGTTTTGTGGTGTGGGCAACGAACACCGGGGAGCTGTTTTTT
d_gene: TRBD2; j_gene: TRBJ2-3; v_gene: TRBV28; abundance: many; CDR3aa: CASSPLFGQATSGQSTDTQYF; CDR3nt: TGTGCCAGCAGCCCACTCTTCGGACAGGCGACTAGCGGGCAGAGCACAGATACGCAGTATTTT
d_gene: NA; j_gene: TRBJ2-5; v_gene: TRBV11-2; abundance: NA; CDR3aa: CASSPGLMRETQYF; CDR3nt: TGTGCCAGCAGCCCCGGACTCATGCGAGAGACCCAGTACTTC
d_gene: NA; j_gene: TRBJ2-7; v_gene: TRBV28; abundance: many; CDR3aa: CASSFPAAWDEQYF; CDR3nt: TGTGCCAGCAGTTTTCCTGCAGCCTGGGACGAGCAGTACTTC
d_gene: TRBD2; j_gene: TRBJ2-1; v_gene: TRBV4-1; abundance: NA; CDR3aa: CASSSSSGRAIDEQFF; CDR3nt: TGCGCCAGCAGCTCCTCTAGCGGGAGGGCCATCGATGAGCAGTTCTTC
d_gene: NA; j_gene: TRBJ2-1; v_gene: TRBV24-1; abundance: few; CDR3aa: CATSDQDSLGYNEQFF; CDR3nt: TGTGCCACCAGTGACCAAGACAGTCTTGGATACAATGAGCAGTTCTTC
d_gene: TRBD1; j_gene: TRBJ1-2; v_gene: TRBV3-1; abundance: few; CDR3aa: CASSPSYRGNYGYTF; CDR3nt: TGTGCCAGCAGCCCAAGCTACAGGGGGAACTATGGCTACACCTTC
d_gene: TRBD2; j_gene: TRBJ2-1; v_gene: TRBV20-1; abundance: NA; CDR3aa: CSARGSLAEVNEQFF; CDR3nt: TGCAGTGCTAGAGGATCACTAGCGGAAGTAAATGAGCAGTTCTTC
d_gene: NA; j_gene: TRBJ1-5; v_gene: TRBV6-2/TRBV6-3; abundance: NA; CDR3aa: CASRGGAEHQPQHF; CDR3nt: TGTGCCAGCAGGGGGGGGGCGGAACATCAGCCCCAGCATTTT
d_gene: TRBD2; j_gene: TRBJ2-1; v_gene: TRBV20-1; abundance: few; CDR3aa: CSASPSGFYNEQFF; CDR3nt: TGCAGTGCTTCCCCTAGCGGGTTCTACAATGAGCAGTTCTTC
d_gene: NA; j_gene: TRBJ2-7; v_gene: TRBV29-1; abundance: NA; CDR3aa: CSVEDASSYEQYF; CDR3nt: TGCAGCGTCGAGGACGCGAGCTCCTACGAGCAGTACTTC
d_gene: TRBD2; j_gene: TRBJ2-3; v_gene: TRBV20-1; abundance: few; CDR3aa: CSARILAGRRDTQYF; CDR3nt: TGCAGTGCTAGGATTCTAGCGGGACGGAGAGATACGCAGTATTTT
d_gene: TRBD1; j_gene: TRBJ2-2; v_gene: TRBV20-1; abundance: few; CDR3aa: CSAQGQGSGATGELFF; CDR3nt: TGCAGTGCCCAAGGACAGGGGTCGGGGGCCACCGGGGAGCTGTTTTTT
d_gene: TRBD2; j_gene: TRBJ2-7; v_gene: TRBV20-1; abundance: many; CDR3aa: CSARALGSGRFGRSTYEQYF; CDR3nt: TGCAGTGCTAGAGCCCTGGGTAGCGGGAGGTTCGGGCGATCTACCTACGAGCAGTACTTC
d_gene: NA; j_gene: TRBJ2-2; v_gene: TRBV30; abundance: many; CDR3aa: CASFRPAGELFF; CDR3nt: TGTGCCTCGTTCCGCCCTGCCGGGGAGCTGTTTTTT
d_gene: NA; j_gene: TRBJ2-3; v_gene: TRBV4-3; abundance: few; CDR3aa: CASSQDIKGEGTQYF; CDR3nt: TGCGCCAGCAGCCAAGATATTAAGGGGGAGGGTACGCAGTATTTT
d_gene: TRBD2; j_gene: TRBJ2-7; v_gene: TRBV6-2/TRBV6-3; abundance: few; CDR3aa: CASRRGTSGRGNEQYF; CDR3nt: TGTGCCAGCAGGCGCGGGACTAGCGGGAGAGGGAACGAGCAGTACTTC
d_gene: TRBD2; j_gene: TRBJ2-2; v_gene: TRBV7-3; abundance: few; CDR3aa: CASSATSGPNTGELFF; CDR3nt: TGTGCCAGCAGCGCAACTAGCGGTCCGAACACCGGGGAGCTGTTTTTT
d_gene: NA; j_gene: TRBJ1-2; v_gene: TRBV6-1; abundance: NA; CDR3aa: CAISESPGTINYGYTF; CDR3nt: TGTGCCATCAGTGAGTCTCCCGGGACAATAAACTATGGCTACACCTTC
d_gene: TRBD2; j_gene: TRBJ2-7; v_gene: TRBV6-2/TRBV6-3; abundance: many; CDR3aa: CASSYSFRVPGGYEQYF; CDR3nt: TGTGCCAGCAGTTACTCGTTCAGAGTCCCGGGAGGGTACGAGCAGTACTTC
d_gene: NA; j_gene: TRBJ2-1; v_gene: TRBV27; abundance: few; CDR3aa: CASSLEPHNEQFF; CDR3nt: TGTGCCAGCAGTTTGGAACCTCACAATGAGCAGTTCTTC